This TCR beta chain was captured in a study of CD8+CD57+ T cells in acquired aplastic anemia. In the study overall: Sorted CD4+ and CD8+ cells gave an average of roughly 3 ug of DNA. Average CD4+ read depth in healthy donors was around 9.9 million reads.

Researchers used genomic DNA as the template to profile TCR beta VDJ and CDR3. TCRdb reprocessed the reads via MiXCR and lists one record per CDR3 protein. There are under 250,000 distinct CDR3 sequences in the sample; around 32% occur only once, and roughly 1.1% lies in the top ten. This clonotype was counted ten times or more. The antigen remains unidentified. Study findings and constraints: Any difference that existed in CD8+ Simpson's diversity between patients and controls was not significant. Overlap between patients and controls comprised twenty-nine CD8+ CDR3 sequences.

This CDR3 spans 14 amino acids. With 6 bases clipped from V and 6 bases from J, the junction kept 9 bases outside the gene matches. Germline V gene data show CDR1 as SGDLS and CDR2 as YYNGEE. The specimen sequenced was sorted CD4+, CD8+, or CD8+CD57+ T cells (not recorded which) from PBMCs. The chain links TRBV9 to TRBJ2-1; 7 positions agree with TRBD2. This TCR came from a human donor in good health, serving as a control. The CDR3 coding sequence is TGTGCCAGCACCCCTGGTCTAGCGGTCAATGAGCAGTTCTTC. This encodes CASTPGLAVNEQFF. The whole variable domain, filled in from reference TRBV9 and TRBJ2-1, reads DSGVTQTPKHLITATGQRVTLRCSPRSGDLSVYWYQQSLDQGLQFLIQYYNGEERAKGNILERFSAQQFPDLHSELNLSSLELGDSALYFCASTPGLAVNEQFFGPGTRLTVL.